Listed below are T cell receptor beta chains from one sample, sequenced in a study of early T cells in non-severe SARS-CoV-2 infection. TCRdb itself ran the 5' RACE reads through MiXCR, one entry per CDR3 protein. The sample has approximately 56,000 distinct CDR3 sequences; around 10% are singletons. Specimen: whole blood. Receptors were obtained from an adult who was a healthcare worker with PCR-confirmed SARS-CoV-2 infection or an uninfected control (not recorded which). CDR3s include the opening cysteine and the closing phenylalanine or tryptophan. The D gene is left open where the match is weak. Only part of the rows carry a size: once, few, many, or a class if the clone is expanded.

clone size: many
V gene: TRBV4-3
D gene: .
J gene: TRBJ1-5
CDR3 DNA: TGCGCCAGCAGCCCAGGGCTAGATCAGCCCCAGCATTTT
CDR3 protein: CASSPGLDQPQHF

clone size: many
V gene: TRBV15
D gene: .
J gene: TRBJ2-7
CDR3 DNA: TGTGCCACCAGCAGATACAGGGAAGGGGACGAGCAGTACTTC
CDR3 protein: CATSRYREGDEQYF

clone size: many
V gene: TRBV3-1
D gene: .
J gene: TRBJ1-2
CDR3 DNA: TGTGCCAGCAGCCGGGTCAACTATGGCTACACCTTC
CDR3 protein: CASSRVNYGYTF

clone size: many
V gene: TRBV20-1
D gene: .
J gene: TRBJ1-1
CDR3 DNA: TGCAGTGCTAGGAAGCGGTTCACTGAAGCTTTCTTT
CDR3 protein: CSARKRFTEAFF

clone size: many
V gene: TRBV5-1
D gene: .
J gene: TRBJ2-7
CDR3 DNA: TGCGCCAGCAGCCCAGGCTACAACTCCTACGAGCAGTACTTC
CDR3 protein: CASSPGYNSYEQYF

clone size: many
V gene: TRBV6-5
D gene: .
J gene: TRBJ2-7
CDR3 DNA: TGTGCCAGCAGTTACTCGACAGGTCCGGCCTACGAGCAGTACTTC
CDR3 protein: CASSYSTGPAYEQYF

clone size: many
V gene: TRBV6-1
D gene: .
J gene: TRBJ2-6
CDR3 DNA: TGTGCCAGCAGTGATCACTCATCTGGGGCCAACGTCCTGACTTTC
CDR3 protein: CASSDHSSGANVLTF

clone size: many
V gene: TRBV7-9
D gene: TRBD2
J gene: TRBJ2-7
CDR3 DNA: TGTGCCAGCGAAACCGGCGGGGGATACTACGAGCAGTACTTC
CDR3 protein: CASETGGGYYEQYF

clone size: .
V gene: TRBV7-3
D gene: TRBD1
J gene: TRBJ2-2
CDR3 DNA: TGTGCCAGCAGCTCGACAGGGGGCGACACCGGGGAGCTGTTTTTT
CDR3 protein: CASSSTGGDTGELFF

clone size: many
V gene: TRBV7-2
D gene: TRBD2
J gene: TRBJ2-4
CDR3 DNA: TGTGCCAGCAGCTTTAGCGGGGGCAAAAACATTCAGTACTTC
CDR3 protein: CASSFSGGKNIQYF

clone size: many
V gene: TRBV10-2
D gene: .
J gene: TRBJ2-2
CDR3 DNA: TGCGCCAGCAGTGACCAGCGGCACACCGGGGAGCTGTTTTTT
CDR3 protein: CASSDQRHTGELFF

clone size: few
V gene: TRBV4-1
D gene: TRBD1
J gene: TRBJ1-4
CDR3 DNA: TGCGCCAGCAGTCGCGGACAGGGCCCTAATGAAAAACTGTTTTTT
CDR3 protein: CASSRGQGPNEKLFF

clone size: few
V gene: TRBV6-1
D gene: .
J gene: TRBJ2-7
CDR3 DNA: TGTGCCAGCTTATCCTACGAGCAGTACTTC
CDR3 protein: CASLSYEQYF

clone size: many
V gene: TRBV27
D gene: .
J gene: TRBJ1-6
CDR3 DNA: TGTGCCAGCAGCAGGTCAGGCAGGGCTAATTCACCCCTCCACTTT
CDR3 protein: CASSRSGRANSPLHF

clone size: many
V gene: TRBV20-1
D gene: TRBD1
J gene: TRBJ1-5
CDR3 DNA: TGCAGTGCTAGAAAACCAACAGGGGGTGGTCAGCCCCAGCATTTT
CDR3 protein: CSARKPTGGGQPQHF

clone size: few
V gene: TRBV7-9
D gene: .
J gene: TRBJ1-2
CDR3 DNA: TGTGCCAGCAGCCATGCGACTAATGGCTACACCTTC
CDR3 protein: CASSHATNGYTF

clone size: .
V gene: TRBV20-1
D gene: TRBD1
J gene: TRBJ1-3
CDR3 DNA: TGCAGTGCTAGTGAGCGGACAGGAGACACCATATATTTT
CDR3 protein: CSASERTGDTIYF

clone size: many
V gene: TRBV29-1
D gene: .
J gene: TRBJ2-1
CDR3 DNA: TGCAGCGTTCGATCTCACCACAATGAGCAGTTCTTC
CDR3 protein: CSVRSHHNEQFF

clone size: many
V gene: TRBV5-1
D gene: .
J gene: TRBJ2-7
CDR3 DNA: TGCGCCAGCAGCTTGGGTGACAGGAGCTACGAGCAGTACTTC
CDR3 protein: CASSLGDRSYEQYF

clone size: .
V gene: TRBV20-1
D gene: .
J gene: TRBJ2-2
CDR3 DNA: TGCAGTGCTAGAAGTCAGGGTACCACCGGGGAGCTGTTTTTT
CDR3 protein: CSARSQGTTGELFF

clone size: many
V gene: TRBV5-6
D gene: TRBD1
J gene: TRBJ2-7
CDR3 DNA: TGTGCCAGCAGCAGGGGCTTACAGGGGCAGGTCGAGCAGTACTTC
CDR3 protein: CASSRGLQGQVEQYF

clone size: many
V gene: TRBV11-2
D gene: .
J gene: TRBJ2-3
CDR3 DNA: TGTGCCAGCAGCTCCTCGCTAGATACGCAGTATTTT
CDR3 protein: CASSSSLDTQYF

clone size: many
V gene: TRBV6-4
D gene: TRBD1
J gene: TRBJ1-2
CDR3 DNA: TGTGCCAGCAGCCCCGGGACAGGGGGCATCTATGGCTACACCTTC
CDR3 protein: CASSPGTGGIYGYTF

clone size: many
V gene: TRBV7-9
D gene: TRBD2
J gene: TRBJ2-7
CDR3 DNA: TGTGCCAGCAGCTCGGCCCAGCGCGGGAGGGCCTTTAGCTCCTACGAGCAGTACTTC
CDR3 protein: CASSSAQRGRAFSSYEQYF

clone size: few
V gene: TRBV29-1
D gene: .
J gene: TRBJ2-1
CDR3 DNA: TGCAGCGTTGAAGACAGGGCCTTATACAATGAGCAGTTCTTC
CDR3 protein: CSVEDRALYNEQFF

clone size: many
V gene: TRBV18
D gene: TRBD1
J gene: TRBJ1-1
CDR3 DNA: TGTGCCAGCTCACCGACGACAGGGGGTATCACTGAAGCTTTCTTT
CDR3 protein: CASSPTTGGITEAFF

clone size: many
V gene: TRBV3-1
D gene: .
J gene: TRBJ1-1
CDR3 DNA: TGTGCCAGCAGCCAAGCGATCTCAGAGGAAATGAACACTGAAGCTTTCTTT
CDR3 protein: CASSQAISEEMNTEAFF